Below are 11 T cell receptor beta chains sequenced from a single sample in a study of T-cell memory formation after mild COVID-19. TCRdb re-derived calls from the 5' RACE reads in MiXCR, one entry per CDR3 protein. Of 7,300 or so distinct CDR3 sequences in the sample, less than 75% are singletons; the top ten hold roughly 2.7%. The sample taken for sequencing was PBMCs or a T cell subset sorted from them (not recorded which). These receptors came from an adult who had mild COVID-19 (a few samples of this study predate the infection). Cell type and time point are not known.

J is TRBJ1-1 and V is TRBV3-1; D not certain. Germline values: CDR1 LGHDT, CDR2 YNNKEL (reference sequence). Trimming took off 4 bases at V and 1 base at J, with 10 bases between the two ends. This CDR3 has 14 residues. CDR3 DNA sequence: TGTGCCAGCAGCCTGAACTCGGGGAACACTGAAGCTTTCTTT. This sequence encodes CASSLNSGNTEAFF.

This clonotype is classed as medium-sized. Here the CDR3 DNA reads TGTGCCAGCAGCTTAGCGCGTAAGTCTGAGCAGTTCTTC. The encoded protein is CASSLARKSEQFF. The chain combines TRBV7-8 with TRBJ2-1; D is undetermined. Trimming pared 0 bases from V and 9 bases from J, leaving 9 bases between. The CDR3 runs to 13 residues. Germline V gene sequence: CDR1 SGHVS, CDR2 FQNEAQ.

This clonotype qualifies as medium-sized. V usage is TRBV7-8 and J usage is TRBJ2-1, with a possible D match to TRBD1 (5 bases). With 1 base removed from V and 7 bases from J, the gap between germline ends came to 5 bases. Germline CDR1 is SGHVS and CDR2 is FQNEAQ. The CDR3 spans 12 residues. CDR3 amino acids: CASSLEGNEQFF. Here the CDR3 DNA reads TGTGCCAGCAGCTTAGAGGGGAATGAGCAGTTCTTC.

The V call is TRBV12-3 or TRBV12-4, the J call TRBJ2-3, with D perhaps matching TRBD2 (5 bases). CDR3 length: 14 residues. Trimming pared 2 bases from V and 4 bases from J, leaving 10 bases between. DNA for the CDR3: TGTGCCAGCAGTTTAAGTCTAGCAGCAGATACGCAGTATTTT. It translates to CASSLSLAADTQYF.

By share, this clonotype ranks as medium-sized. V gene TRBV9 combines with J gene TRBJ2-3; D is possibly TRBD2 (6 bases). The V and J ends lost 0 bases and 5 bases respectively, with 10 bases between them. CDR1 SGDLS and CDR2 YYNGEE come from the germline V gene. This CDR3 has 14 amino acids. DNA of the CDR3: TGTGCCAGCAGCGTAGCACCGGGGGAAGATACGCAGTATTTT. Its protein product is CASSVAPGEDTQYF. The complete variable domain, with remaining parts taken from reference TRBV9 and TRBJ2-3, reads DSGVTQTPKHLITATGQRVTLRCSPRSGDLSVYWYQQSLDQGLQFLIQYYNGEERAKGNILERFSAQQFPDLHSELNLSSLELGDSALYFCASSVAPGEDTQYFGPGTRLTVL.

This clonotype is categorized as medium-sized. J is TRBJ2-5 and V is TRBV27; 7 positions agree with TRBD1. V dropped 4 bases and J dropped 6; count of bases not matched to a gene: 5. This CDR3 has 13 amino acids. Germline V gene lookup returns CDR1 MNHEY and CDR2 SMNVEV (reference sequence). CDR3 nucleotide sequence: TGTGCCAGCAGTTCCAGGGGGAAGAAGACCCAGTACTTC. This encodes CASSSRGKKTQYF.

Here the CDR3 DNA reads TGTGCCAGCAGCCAAGATCGAGAAGGGGGCTATGGCTACACCTTC. The encoded protein is CASSQDREGGYGYTF. This sequence joins TRBV3-1 and TRBJ1-2; D might be TRBD1 (6 bases). CDR1 is LGHDT and CDR2 is YNNKEL in the germline V gene (reference sequence). The CDR3 is made up of 15 amino acids. The V end lost 0 bases, the J end lost 4 bases, and 12 bases lay between the germline ends.

The chain employs TRBV6-2 or TRBV6-3 and TRBJ2-5, with D unclear. Trimming left V 8 bases short and J 5 bases short, with 12 bases between. This CDR3 is built from 12 residues. Germline V gives CDR1 MNHEY, CDR2 SVGEGT. For the CDR3, the DNA is TGTGCCAGCGCCGCATCGGAGGAGACCCAGTACTTC. The encoded protein is CASAASEETQYF.

This clonotype qualifies as medium-sized. The chain uses TRBV20-1 and TRBJ2-2; perhaps TRBD2 as D (6 bases). Between the trimmed V and J ends, which lost 2 bases and 5 bases, there was a span of 9 bases. Germline assignment: CDR1 DFQATT and CDR2 SNEGSKA (reference sequence). The CDR3 contains 13 residues. The CDR3 here is CSARSRGTGELFF. CDR3 nucleotide sequence: TGCAGTGCTAGAAGTCGGGGGACCGGGGAGCTGTTTTTT.

V is TRBV24-1 and J is TRBJ2-3; TRBD1 aligns across 8 bases. The trim removed 6 bases at V and 3 bases at J, leaving 7 bases unmatched. The germline V gene encodes CDR1 KGHDR and CDR2 SFDVKD. This CDR3 contains 15 residues. The CDR3, as DNA: TGTGCCACCAGTCCTCAGGGGGCGCAGACAGATACGCAGTATTTT. Protein product: CATSPQGAQTDTQYF.

Relative to its sample, this clonotype is large. The chain links TRBV10-3 to TRBJ2-3, with a possible D match to TRBD2 (6 bases). V dropped 6 bases and J dropped 1 base, with 17 bases sitting between them. This CDR3 contains 16 residues. Looked up from germline, CDR1 is ENHRY and CDR2 is SYGVKD. CDR3 sequence (DNA): TGTGCCATCAGAGCCCGTGTGGAGGGTGGCACAGATACGCAGTATTTT. It yields the protein CAIRARVEGGTDTQYF.